What follows is one T cell receptor (beta chain) and its context. What it binds is not known. The data originate from a study of cytomegalovirus exposure and HLA in healthy donors. Trimming pared 0 bases from V and 4 bases from J, leaving 10 bases between. The CDR3 has 14 amino acids. CDR1 is SGHNT, CDR2 YYREEE, per germline (reference sequence). Whole-study findings and limits: Because they were indistinguishable, some V segments, including TRBV6-2 and TRBV6-3, were excluded.

The primer mix had 60 Vbeta and 13 Jbeta primers. The table came from immunoSEQ multiplex PCR; TCRdb's copy has only in-frame clones and leaves some out. Here the sample spans 95,000 to 150,000 clones, approximately 78% being singletons. The sample was PBMCs. V is TRBV5-4 and J is TRBJ1-2; D unresolved. The source is a woman between 40 and 50 years old in good health and CMV-seropositive. Written as DNA, the CDR3 is TGTGCCAGCAGCTTGGACAATTCCTTCTATGGCTACACCTTC. Amino acid sequence: CASSLDNSFYGYTF.